These T cell receptor beta chains were read from a single sample in a study of PD-1 blockade in classical Hodgkin lymphoma. The repertoire was sequenced with immunoSEQ multiplex PCR; TCRdb's copy has only in-frame clones and lacks some. The sample contains about 20,000 clones, over 60% of which appear only once. This specimen consisted of peripheral blood mononuclear cells (PBMCs), obtained before the fourth cycle of nivolumab. These receptors were obtained from a human donor with classical Hodgkin lymphoma. Each CDR3 is given with its conserved first and last residue. The D gene is left open where the match is weak. Clone size is shown for a subset of rows, as once, few, many or a class of expanded clone.

len: 13
j_gene: TRBJ1-2
d_gene: -
abundance: once
v_gene: TRBV9
CDR3nt: TGTGCCAGCAGCGCGGACATAAACTATGGCTACACCTTC
CDR3aa: CASSADINYGYTF

len: 16
j_gene: TRBJ1-3
d_gene: -
abundance: once
v_gene: TRBV5-1
CDR3nt: TGCGCCAGCAGCTTGGAACAGGGCCGATCTCGAAACACCATATATTTT
CDR3aa: CASSLEQGRSRNTIYF

len: 17
j_gene: TRBJ2-1
d_gene: TRBD2
abundance: once
v_gene: TRBV4-1
CDR3nt: TGCGCCAGCAGCCAAGATCCGACGGGAGGGTCCTACAATGAGCAGTTCTTC
CDR3aa: CASSQDPTGGSYNEQFF

len: 16
j_gene: TRBJ2-7
d_gene: TRBD2
abundance: few
v_gene: TRBV12-5
CDR3nt: TGTGCTAGTGGACCGACTAGCGGGAGGGGCCGTTGGGTGCAGTACTTC
CDR3aa: CASGPTSGRGRWVQYF

len: 15
j_gene: TRBJ2-5
d_gene: TRBD1
abundance: -
v_gene: TRBV7-9
CDR3nt: TGTGCCAGCAGCTTCGGACAGGGGGCATGGGAGACCCAGTACTTC
CDR3aa: CASSFGQGAWETQYF

len: 15
j_gene: TRBJ2-1
d_gene: TRBD2
abundance: -
v_gene: TRBV5-1
CDR3nt: TGCGCCAGCAGCCAAAGTAGCGGGACCTACAATGAGCAGTTCTTC
CDR3aa: CASSQSSGTYNEQFF

len: 15
j_gene: TRBJ1-4
d_gene: -
abundance: -
v_gene: TRBV19
CDR3nt: TGTGCCAGTAGTATAGGAGCCTCAACTAATGAAAAACTGTTTTTT
CDR3aa: CASSIGASTNEKLFF

len: 13
j_gene: TRBJ1-5
d_gene: -
abundance: -
v_gene: TRBV19
CDR3nt: TGTGCCAGTAGTCTCGTCCGGGACCAGCCCCAGCATTTT
CDR3aa: CASSLVRDQPQHF

len: 15
j_gene: TRBJ2-1
d_gene: TRBD1
abundance: once
v_gene: TRBV27
CDR3nt: TGTGCCACGAGCTTGACAGGGTTGGTTAAGGATGAGCAGTTCTTC
CDR3aa: CATSLTGLVKDEQFF

len: 17
j_gene: TRBJ2-1
d_gene: -
abundance: -
v_gene: TRBV5-4
CDR3nt: TGTGCCAGCAGCTTGAAACTAGACTGGCGCTCCTACAATGAGCAGTTCTTC
CDR3aa: CASSLKLDWRSYNEQFF

len: 15
j_gene: TRBJ1-4
d_gene: TRBD1
abundance: -
v_gene: TRBV9
CDR3nt: TGTGCCAGCACATGGGGACAGGGAGGGAATGAAAAACTGTTTTTT
CDR3aa: CASTWGQGGNEKLFF

len: 15
j_gene: TRBJ1-1
d_gene: TRBD1
abundance: -
v_gene: TRBV5-4
CDR3nt: TGTGCCAGCAGCCCACGGACAGGGGCGGCCACTGAAGCTTTCTTT
CDR3aa: CASSPRTGAATEAFF

len: 13
j_gene: TRBJ1-5
d_gene: -
abundance: -
v_gene: TRBV7-2
CDR3nt: TGTGCCAGCAGCATACGGGGGAATCAGCCCCAGCATTTT
CDR3aa: CASSIRGNQPQHF

len: 16
j_gene: TRBJ2-1
d_gene: -
abundance: few
v_gene: TRBV11-2
CDR3nt: TGTGCCAGCAGCTTAGATCAGGGCCGCTCCTACAATGAGCAGTTCTTC
CDR3aa: CASSLDQGRSYNEQFF